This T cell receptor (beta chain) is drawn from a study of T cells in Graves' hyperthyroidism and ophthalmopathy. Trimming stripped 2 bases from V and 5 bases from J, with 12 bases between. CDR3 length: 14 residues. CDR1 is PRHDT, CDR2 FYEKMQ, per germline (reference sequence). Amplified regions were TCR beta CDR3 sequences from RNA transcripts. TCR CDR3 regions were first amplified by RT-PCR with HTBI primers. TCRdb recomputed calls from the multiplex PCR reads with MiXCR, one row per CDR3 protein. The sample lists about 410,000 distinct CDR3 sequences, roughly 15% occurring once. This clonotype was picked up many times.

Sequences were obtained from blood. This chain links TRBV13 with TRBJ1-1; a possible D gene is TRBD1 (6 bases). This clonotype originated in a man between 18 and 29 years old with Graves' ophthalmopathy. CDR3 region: CASSLNGQGTEAFF. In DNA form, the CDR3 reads TGTGCCAGCAGCTTAAATGGCCAGGGGACTGAAGCTTTCTTT.